The 24 T cell receptor beta chains below were found in one sample sequenced in a study of T cell responses to AZD1222 COVID-19 vaccine. Data came from immunoSEQ multiplex PCR; TCRdb stores just in-frame clones and leaves some out. The sample contains around 180,000 clones, approximately 90% of which appear only once. The sequencing here drew on peripheral blood, taken on day 0 of AZD1222 vaccination. The receptor set was obtained from an adult in good health.

V gene TRBV9 combines with J gene TRBJ2-1; 8 bases match TRBD1. This CDR3 contains 13 residues. Losses at the gene ends were 3 bases for V and 8 bases for J; bases not matched to a gene: 4. Germline lookup yields CDR1 SGDLS and CDR2 YYNGEE. CDR3: CASSEGQGYEQFF. The CDR3 nucleotides read TGTGCCAGCAGCGAAGGACAGGGCTATGAGCAGTTCTTC.

The chain has TRBV6-5 and TRBJ1-2; TRBD1 is a possible D gene (5 bases). The CDR3 is 13 residues long. Trimming shortened V by 8 bases and J by 4 bases, and 14 bases separated the two germline ends. Germline V lookup: CDR1 MNHEY, CDR2 SVGAGI. CDR3 coding DNA: TGTGCCAGCCGGGCTGGGGGGAGCTATGGCTACACCTTC. Protein sequence: CASRAGGSYGYTF.

The chain joins TRBV7-2 to TRBJ2-1, with 11 bases fitting TRBD1. The V gene end was trimmed by 3 bases and the J gene end by 8 bases; junction bases not matched to a gene: 6. The germline gives CDR1 SGHTA, CDR2 FQGNSA. The CDR3 totals 15 residues. CDR3 in amino acids: CASSLRTGGWDEQFF. DNA for the CDR3: TGTGCCAGCAGCTTGCGGACAGGGGGCTGGGATGAGCAGTTCTTC.

The V call is TRBV6-5, the J call TRBJ1-2; the match to TRBD1 covers 8 bases. This CDR3 is 13 amino acids long. The V segment lost 6 bases and the J segment 7 bases; nucleotides outside the gene matches: 7. Per the germline V gene, CDR1 is MNHEY and CDR2 is SVGAGI. The CDR3 here is CASRLDRGGGYTF. DNA of the CDR3: TGTGCCAGCAGACTCGACAGGGGAGGTGGCTACACCTTC.

This chain connects TRBV21-1 to TRBJ2-1; the table gives TRBD2 as D, unverified against the DNA. TRBV21-1 is noted as a pseudogene. CDR3 length equals 16 residues. CDR3 nucleotides: TGTGCCAGCAGCAAAGAATCCGGGAGGACTGACAATGAGCAGTTCTTC. This gives the protein CASSKESGRTDNEQFF.

This clone showed up just a few times. V is TRBV30 and J is TRBJ2-7, with 9 positions matching TRBD1. CDR1 GTSNPN and CDR2 SVGIG come from the germline V gene (reference sequence). This CDR3 is 14 amino acids long. Trimming cost V 2 bases and J 3 bases; bases outside gene matches: 5. CDR3 in DNA: TGTGCCTGGAGTCATACGGGACAGGGCTACGAGCAGTACTTC. Translating gives CAWSHTGQGYEQYF.

The chain joins TRBV5-4 to TRBJ2-7, with D perhaps TRBD1 (6 bases). CDR1 and CDR2 from the germline V gene are SGHNT and YYREEE (reference sequence). The CDR3 has 17 amino acids. The V gene lost 4 bases and the J gene lost 2 bases, with 22 bases spanning the gap. DNA of the CDR3: TGTGCCAGCAGCCCCTGGGGACACGAAGTTACCCCCTACGAGCAGTACTTC. Its translation is CASSPWGHEVTPYEQYF.

This chain links TRBV18 with TRBJ1-1; D unresolved. V lost 3 bases to trimming and J lost 4 bases, with 18 bases between them. This CDR3 has 16 amino acids. CDR1 is KGHSH and CDR2 is LQKENI in the germline V gene. In DNA form, the CDR3 reads TGTGCCAGCTCACCCGCGGCAGGTGGGGTAAGCACTGAAGCTTTCTTT. Translated, it gives CASSPAAGGVSTEAFF.

This clone is a singleton in its sample. The V gene is TRBV5-4, the J gene TRBJ1-2; D might be TRBD1 (6 bases). Looked up from germline, CDR1 is SGHNT and CDR2 is YYREEE (reference sequence). The CDR3 extends over 14 amino acids. The ends were cut back, 1 base at V and 5 bases at J, with 12 bases in the middle. The CDR3, as DNA: TGTGCCAGCAGCTTGTGGGGGGCGCAGTATGGCTACACCTTC. It codes for CASSLWGAQYGYTF.

V and J are TRBV6-4 and TRBJ2-3; TRBD1 matches 8 bases. This CDR3 is built from 15 residues. Germline CDR1 is MRHNA and CDR2 is SNTAGT. J was trimmed by 4 bases and V by 0 bases; bases with no gene match: 3. As DNA, the CDR3 is TGTGCCAGCAGTGACTCAGGACAGGGAGCAGATACGCAGTATTTT. Amino acid sequence: CASSDSGQGADTQYF.

The chain employs TRBV9 and TRBJ1-3; TRBD1 aligns across 9 bases. The CDR3 extends over 13 amino acids. V was pared by 9 bases and J by 4 bases, with 5 bases of the junction left unmatched. CDR1 and CDR2 from the germline V gene are SGDLS and YYNGEE. The CDR3 here is CATGTGTGNTIYF. CDR3 nucleotide sequence: TGTGCCACCGGGACAGGGACGGGAAACACCATATATTTT.

V gene TRBV4-1 combines with J gene TRBJ2-7; 8 bases map to TRBD2. CDR3 length: 19 amino acids. V lost 2 bases and J lost 1; bases outside the gene matches: 16. CDR1 and CDR2 from the germline V gene are MGHRA and YSYEKL. CDR3 residues: CASSQTALGRTSGSYEQYF. In nucleotides, the CDR3 is TGCGCCAGCAGCCAAACGGCCCTGGGGCGCACTAGCGGTTCCTACGAGCAGTACTTC.

CDR3 residues: CASSLMTGTNEKLFF. The CDR3 DNA reads as TGTGCCAGCTCACTGATGACAGGGACTAATGAAAAACTGTTTTTT. V is TRBV18 and J is TRBJ1-4; 7 bases line up with TRBD1. With 4 bases clipped from V and 2 bases from J, the junction kept 4 bases outside the gene matches. The CDR3 consists of 15 residues. Germline V gene data show CDR1 as KGHSH and CDR2 as LQKENI.

This chain uses TRBV7-9 with TRBJ2-1; D is possibly TRBD2 (6 bases). Between the trimmed V and J ends, which lost 7 bases and 6 bases, there was a span of 19 bases. Germline assignment: CDR1 SEHNR and CDR2 FQNEAQ (reference sequence). The CDR3 covers 15 residues. CDR3 protein: CASIRDGGSINEQFF. CDR3 coding DNA: TGTGCCAGCATCCGGGACGGGGGTTCGATCAATGAGCAGTTCTTC.

This clone turned up a few times. This rearrangement joins TRBV5-1 to TRBJ2-1; 14 bases map to TRBD2. CDR1 SGHRS and CDR2 YFSETQ come from the germline V gene. V trimming: 4 bases; J trimming: 9 bases; junction bases outside the gene matches: 9. The CDR3 is made up of 16 amino acids. CDR3 amino acids: CASSLRLAGGPGEQFF. In nucleotides, the CDR3 is TGCGCCAGCAGCCTGAGACTAGCGGGAGGGCCCGGTGAGCAGTTCTTC. Combining the CDR3 with reference TRBV5-1 and TRBJ2-1 gives the whole variable domain KAGVTQTPRYLIKTRGQQVTLSCSPISGHRSVSWYQQTPGQGLQFLFEYFSETQRNKGNFPGRFSGRQFSNSRSEMNVSTLELGDSALYLCASSLRLAGGPGEQFFGPGTRLTVL.

The rearrangement links TRBV6-1 to TRBJ2-3; D may be TRBD2 (6 bases). This CDR3 contains 15 residues. Trimming removed 1 base from V and 0 bases from J, with 8 bases in between. Looked up from germline, CDR1 is MNHNS and CDR2 is SASEGT. The DNA of the CDR3 is TGTGCCAGCAGTGAAGTAGCGGAAAGCACAGATACGCAGTATTTT. It translates to CASSEVAESTDTQYF.

This chain joins TRBV7-2 and TRBJ1-1, with 7 bases lining up with TRBD1. The CDR3 totals 15 residues. With V trimmed by 4 bases and J by 0 bases, 5 bases remained unmatched. CDR1 is SGHTA and CDR2 is FQGNSA in the germline V gene. For the CDR3, the DNA is TGTGCCAGCAGCTCCCAGGGACAGTTGAACACTGAAGCTTTCTTT. It yields the protein CASSSQGQLNTEAFF.

The chain employs TRBV18 and TRBJ1-1; no clear D. Per germline, CDR1 KGHSH and CDR2 LQKENI. V was pared by 3 bases and J by 0 bases, with 17 bases between. The CDR3 runs 17 residues. The CDR3 sequence is CASSPLLDVRMNTEAFF. CDR3 DNA: TGTGCCAGCTCACCCCTTTTGGACGTGCGAATGAACACTGAAGCTTTCTTT. Combining the CDR3 with reference TRBV18 and TRBJ1-1 gives the whole variable domain NAGVMQNPRHLVRRRGQEARLRCSPMKGHSHVYWYRQLPEEGLKFMVYLQKENIIDESGMPKERFSAEFPKEGPSILRIQQVVRGDSAAYFCASSPLLDVRMNTEAFFGQGTRLTVV.

This clone was picked up a small number of times. The J gene is TRBJ2-7, the V gene TRBV12-5, with D tentatively TRBD1 (5 bases). Per the germline V gene, CDR1 is LGHNT and CDR2 is FRNRAP. Between the trimmed V and J ends, which lost 5 bases and 5 bases, there was a span of 16 bases. The CDR3 consists of 14 residues. CDR3 loop: CASGQAGFVHEQYF. The CDR3 DNA reads TGTGCTAGTGGTCAGGCAGGGTTCGTCCACGAGCAGTACTTC.

The chain employs TRBV5-1 and TRBJ2-1, with 11 positions matching TRBD2. V shed 5 bases and J 6 bases; nucleotides not matched to a gene: 7. The CDR3 extends over 15 amino acids. Germline V lookup: CDR1 SGHRS, CDR2 YFSETQ. The CDR3 DNA is TGCGCCAGCAGAGAAACACTAGCGGGAGCCAATGAGCAGTTCTTC. Encoded protein: CASRETLAGANEQFF.

This chain links TRBV27 with TRBJ1-6, with D perhaps TRBD1 (5 bases). CDR3 length: 15 residues. From germline, CDR1 is MNHEY and CDR2 SMNVEV (reference sequence). V lost 2 bases to trimming and J lost 9 bases, with 14 bases between them. CDR3 sequence (DNA): TGTGCCAGCAGTTTAACTGCAGGGCAGGGTTCACCCCTCCACTTT. Protein product: CASSLTAGQGSPLHF.

The sample holds one count of this clone. This chain joins TRBV12-5 and TRBJ2-1; D perhaps matches TRBD2 (5 bases). The germline V gene has CDR1 LGHNT and CDR2 FRNRAP. The germline V and J ends were trimmed by 2 bases and 1 base, with 15 bases remaining between them. This CDR3 has 17 amino acids. The CDR3 nucleotides are TGTGCTAGTGGTTTGCCTCTCCTAGCCTCTTCCTACAATGAGCAGTTCTTC. Its translation is CASGLPLLASSYNEQFF.

The J gene is TRBJ2-7, the V gene TRBV7-2; tentatively, D is TRBD2 (6 bases). Per the germline V gene, CDR1 is SGHTA and CDR2 is FQGNSA. The CDR3 is made up of 14 amino acids. V dropped 1 base and J dropped 2 bases, with 9 bases sitting between them. This CDR3 reads CASSLGGEAYEQYF. The CDR3 DNA reads TGTGCCAGCAGCTTAGGGGGGGAGGCCTACGAGCAGTACTTC. Full variable domain (outside the CDR3, taken from reference TRBV7-2 and TRBJ2-7): GAGVSQSPSNKVTEKGKDVELRCDPISGHTALYWYRQSLGQGLEFLIYFQGNSAPDKSGLPSDRFSAERTGGSVSTLTIQRTQQEDSAVYLCASSLGGEAYEQYFGPGTRLTVT.

The rearrangement links TRBV7-9 to TRBJ1-5, with 8 bases lining up with TRBD1. From germline, CDR1 is SEHNR and CDR2 FQNEAQ (reference sequence). Trimming cost V 5 bases and J 0 bases; bases outside gene matches: 6. The length of the CDR3 is 16 residues. DNA of the CDR3: TGTGCCAGCAGCCTGGACAGGGATGATAGCAATCAGCCCCAGCATTTT. This sequence encodes CASSLDRDDSNQPQHF.